Shown below are 21 T cell receptor beta chains from a single sample sequenced in a study of CD8 T cells in Susac syndrome (dated by TCRdb to the late 2010s). Preparation of the library involved the immunoSEQ multiplex PCR assay. RNA was extracted using the RNeasy kit, and about 0.5 to 1 ug of the RNA was reverse transcribed with random hexamers. TCRdb reworked the public reads: Q25 trimming with fastp, MiXCR clone assembly, productive beta chains retained. CDR3 protein sequences are deduplicated, and each keeps its most common genes and DNA. Present in this sample are about 180,000 distinct CDR3 sequences, approximately 95% of which were seen just once. The ten largest clones take up less than 0.2% of the sample. Sequenced: CD8+ T cells from PBMCs. The receptors were gathered from a human donor with multiple sclerosis.

This chain uses TRBV20-1 with TRBJ2-1, with 8 nucleotides matching TRBD2. Per germline, CDR1 DFQATT and CDR2 SNEGSKA (reference sequence). This CDR3 region has 13 residues. CDR3 nucleotide sequence: TGCAGCCTAAACCCCAAGCGGGAGTATGAGCAGTTCTTC. This gives the protein CSLNPKREYEQFF.

The gene calls are TRBV12-5 and TRBJ2-1; 7 positions agree with TRBD2. This CDR3 has 13 amino acids. Germline V CDR1 and CDR2: LGHNT, FRNRAP. V gave up 7 bases and J gave up 5 bases; unmatched junction bases: 5. The CDR3 bases are TGTGCTAGTGATCGGGGGGATAACAATGAGCAGTTCTTC. It yields the protein CASDRGDNNEQFF.

The CDR3 coding sequence is TGTGCCAGCAGCCGCGGGGGCGTTGGCACAGATACGCAGTATTTT. This translates into CASSRGGVGTDTQYF. The chain has TRBV9 and TRBJ2-3, with TRBD2 as a possible D gene (7 bases). Per germline, CDR1 SGDLS and CDR2 YYNGEE. This CDR3 comprises 15 residues. Between the trimmed V and J ends, which lost 4 bases and 1 base, there was a span of 13 bases.

The V and J genes are TRBV4-1 and TRBJ2-1; D may be TRBD2 (6 bases). Trimming left V 0 bases short and J 7 bases short, with 13 bases between. The CDR3 runs to 15 residues. Germline loops: CDR1 MGHRA, CDR2 YSYEKL. DNA for the CDR3: TGCGCCAGCAGCCAAGATAAACGGGAGTGGAATGAGCAGTTCTTC. Residues: CASSQDKREWNEQFF.

The chain employs TRBV29-1 and TRBJ1-2, with a possible D match to TRBD1 (5 bases). The germline V gene encodes CDR1 SQVTM and CDR2 ANQGSEA. V gave up 4 bases and J gave up 3 bases, with 9 bases separating them. This CDR3 region has 12 residues. The CDR3 spells CSVGGGYYGYTF. The CDR3 DNA reads TGCAGCGTTGGGGGGGGATACTATGGCTACACCTTC.

The chain links TRBV20-1 to TRBJ2-1; 10 positions match TRBD1. This CDR3 region has 15 residues. Trimming cost V 0 bases and J 6 bases; bases outside gene matches: 5. The germline gives CDR1 DFQATT, CDR2 SNEGSKA (reference sequence). CDR3 in amino acids: CSARDRDRGLNEQFF. The DNA for the CDR3 is TGCAGTGCTAGAGACCGGGACAGGGGTCTCAATGAGCAGTTCTTC.

The chain combines TRBV12-3 or TRBV12-4 with TRBJ1-2, with 8 bases aligning to TRBD1. V shed 3 bases, J shed 2 bases, and the junction held 11 bases outside the gene matches. The CDR3 runs to 17 residues. The CDR3 spells CASSFGQGVTGNYGYTF. The CDR3 region has the DNA TGTGCCAGCAGTTTTGGACAGGGAGTTACAGGCAACTATGGCTACACCTTC.

V usage is TRBV9 and J usage is TRBJ2-7, with TRBD2 matching 11 bases. CDR1 and CDR2 from the germline V gene are SGDLS and YYNGEE. J was trimmed by 3 bases and V by 4 bases; bases with no gene match: 3. This CDR3 comprises 14 residues. The CDR3 loop reads CASSPSGRLYEQYF. Written as DNA, the CDR3 is TGTGCCAGCAGCCCTAGCGGGAGGCTCTACGAGCAGTACTTC.

The chain uses TRBV19 and TRBJ2-1; possible D gene TRBD1, 5 bases. Between the trimmed V and J ends, which lost 2 bases and 0 bases, there was a span of 11 bases. CDR1 LNHDA and CDR2 SQIVND come from the germline V gene (reference sequence). The CDR3 has 16 amino acids. CDR3 region: CASSIKTDSSYNEQFF. The CDR3 DNA reads as TGTGCCAGTAGTATAAAGACAGATAGCTCCTACAATGAGCAGTTCTTC.

This chain uses TRBV11-2 with TRBJ2-2; 8 bases agree with TRBD2. The length of the CDR3 is 17 residues. The V and J ends lost 0 bases and 4 bases, in that order; junction bases with no gene match: 7. Germline CDR1 and CDR2: SGHAT and FQNNGV. The CDR3 coding sequence is TGTGCCAGCAGCTTAGAGTGGAGCGGGAGTTTCACCGGGGAGCTGTTTTTT. It encodes CASSLEWSGSFTGELFF.

The chain uses TRBV29-1 and TRBJ2-7; either TRBD1 or TRBD2 may supply D (5 bases each). The CDR3 contains 11 residues. V lost 8 bases and J lost 6, with 14 bases in between. Germline CDR1 reads SQVTM; CDR2 reads ANQGSEA. CDR3 in amino acids: CSTREGLEQYF. In nucleotides, the CDR3 is TGCAGCACCCGAGAGGGGCTCGAGCAGTACTTC.

The rearrangement joins TRBV6-5 to TRBJ2-5, with D perhaps assigned TRBD1 or TRBD2 (6 bases each). Trimming removed 4 bases from V and 5 bases from J, with 17 bases in between. Germline V gene lookup returns CDR1 MNHEY and CDR2 SVGAGI. This CDR3 spans 15 amino acids. The CDR3 spells CASSFDRGAYETQYF. The CDR3 region has the DNA TGTGCCAGCAGTTTTGATAGGGGGGCGTACGAGACCCAGTACTTC.

The chain links TRBV4-1 to TRBJ2-1; D is uncertain. Trimming took 6 bases from V and 6 from J, leaving 12 bases between them. The CDR3 consists of 13 residues. Germline V gene lookup returns CDR1 MGHRA and CDR2 YSYEKL. The CDR3 bases are TGCGCCAGCAGTGGACCCCCGGGCAATGAGCAGTTCTTC. This codes for CASSGPPGNEQFF.

The chain combines TRBV15 with TRBJ2-1; D remains unclear. Trimming took off 0 bases at V and 1 base at J, with 10 bases between the two ends. There are 16 residues in the CDR3. CDR1 is LNHNV, CDR2 YYDKDF, per germline (reference sequence). DNA of the CDR3: TGTGCCACCAGCAGAGAAGGTTTTGAGTCCTACAATGAGCAGTTCTTC. This codes for CATSREGFESYNEQFF.

The chain recombines TRBV29-1 with TRBJ2-7; D unclear. This CDR3 region has 13 residues. With 1 base removed from V and 3 bases from J, the gap between germline ends came to 10 bases. Germline CDR1 is SQVTM and CDR2 is ANQGSEA. CDR3: CSVEVVGYYEQYF. In DNA form, the CDR3 reads TGCAGCGTTGAAGTGGTCGGTTACTACGAGCAGTACTTC.

The V call is TRBV28, the J call TRBJ1-1; no firm D call. Germline lookup yields CDR1 MDHEN and CDR2 SYDVKM. CDR3 size: 14 residues. The germline V and J ends were trimmed by 1 base and 2 bases, with 8 bases remaining between them. CDR3 DNA sequence: TGTGCCAGCAGTTTATTAGCAACAAACACTGAAGCTTTCTTT. This translates into CASSLLATNTEAFF.

This chain connects TRBV21-1 to TRBJ2-7; TRBD2, the table's D call, was not compared with the DNA. TRBV21-1 is reported as a pseudogene. The CDR3 covers 14 residues. DNA of the CDR3: TGTGCCAGTAATAGCGGGACTAGGGGATACGAGCAGTACTTC. Amino acids: CASNSGTRGYEQYF.

The genes are TRBV20-1 and TRBJ2-7; TRBD2 matches 9 bases. The V and J ends lost 1 base and 3 bases, in that order; junction bases with no gene match: 4. The germline V gene has CDR1 DFQATT and CDR2 SNEGSKA (reference sequence). CDR3 length equals 14 residues. The CDR3 DNA follows: TGCAGTGCTAGAGCACTAGCGGGCCACTACGAGCAGTACTTC. Translation: CSARALAGHYEQYF.

V is TRBV20-1 and J is TRBJ2-7; 10 nucleotides agree with TRBD2. V dropped 0 bases and J dropped 7; count of bases not matched to a gene: 12. CDR1 DFQATT and CDR2 SNEGSKA come from the germline V gene (reference sequence). The CDR3 covers 16 residues. The CDR3 coding sequence is TGCAGTGCTAGAGATCGGTTCACTAGCGGGATAGGGGAGCAGTACTTC. Translated: CSARDRFTSGIGEQYF.

CDR3 DNA: TGTGCCAGTCGGGGGGGAGTGAACACCGGGGAGCTGTTTTTT. Its translation: CASRGGVNTGELFF. The chain recombines TRBV12-3 or TRBV12-4 with TRBJ2-2; 8 bases agree with TRBD2. The CDR3 contains 14 residues. With V trimmed by 9 bases and J by 1 base, 4 bases remained unmatched.

The chain recombines TRBV29-1 with TRBJ2-7, with 7 positions matching TRBD1. This CDR3 spans 15 amino acids. From germline, CDR1 is SQVTM and CDR2 ANQGSEA. J lost 5 bases, V lost 7 bases, and 17 bases had no gene match. CDR3 region: CSARGSGSSPDEQYF. The CDR3 nucleotides are TGCAGCGCCAGGGGGTCGGGATCATCCCCGGACGAGCAGTACTTC.